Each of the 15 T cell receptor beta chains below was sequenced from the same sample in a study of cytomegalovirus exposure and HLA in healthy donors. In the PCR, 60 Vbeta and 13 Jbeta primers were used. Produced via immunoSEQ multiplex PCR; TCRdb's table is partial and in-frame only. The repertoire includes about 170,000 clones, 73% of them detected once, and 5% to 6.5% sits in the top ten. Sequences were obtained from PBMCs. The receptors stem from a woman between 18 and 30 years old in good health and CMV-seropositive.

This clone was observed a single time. The CDR3 region is CASSQVGEGNTEAFF. The CDR3 DNA is TGCGCCAGCAGCCAAGTTGGGGAGGGGAACACTGAAGCTTTCTTT. This sequence joins TRBV4-3 and TRBJ1-1, with D unclear. This CDR3 comprises 15 residues. The V gene's germline CDR1 is LGHNA and CDR2 YSLEER. V was clipped by 1 base and J by 1 base, with 10 bases between them.

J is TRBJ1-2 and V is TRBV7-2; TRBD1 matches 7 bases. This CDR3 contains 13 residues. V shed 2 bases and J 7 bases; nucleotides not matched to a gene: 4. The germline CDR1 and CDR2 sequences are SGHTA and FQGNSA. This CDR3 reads CASSLYRGRGYTF. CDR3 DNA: TGTGCCAGCAGCTTATACAGGGGCCGTGGCTACACCTTC.

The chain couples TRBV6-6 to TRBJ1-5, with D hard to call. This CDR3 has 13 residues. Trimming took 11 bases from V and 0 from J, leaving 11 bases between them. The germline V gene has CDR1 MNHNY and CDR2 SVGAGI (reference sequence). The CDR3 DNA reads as TGTGCCGTGGCAGCGTATAGCAATCAGCCCCAGCATTTT. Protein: CAVAAYSNQPQHF.

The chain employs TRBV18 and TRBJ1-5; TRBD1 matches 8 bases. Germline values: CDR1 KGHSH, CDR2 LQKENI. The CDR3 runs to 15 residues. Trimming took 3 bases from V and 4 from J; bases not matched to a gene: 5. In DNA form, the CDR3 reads TGTGCCAGCTCACCGGGACAGGCGCAAAATCAGCCCCAGCATTTT. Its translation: CASSPGQAQNQPQHF.

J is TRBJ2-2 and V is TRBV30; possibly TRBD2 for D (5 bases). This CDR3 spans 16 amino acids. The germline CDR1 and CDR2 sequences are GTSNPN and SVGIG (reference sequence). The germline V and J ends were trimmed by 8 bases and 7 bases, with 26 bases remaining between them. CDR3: CAGSKGVGVGNGELFF. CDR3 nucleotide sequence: TGTGCCGGGTCAAAAGGCGTCGGGGTCGGGAACGGGGAGCTGTTTTTT. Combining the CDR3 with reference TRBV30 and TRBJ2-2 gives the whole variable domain SQTIHQWPATLVQPVGSPLSLECTVEGTSNPNLYWYRQAAGRGLQLLFYSVGIGQISSEVPQNLSASRPQDRQFILSSKKLLLSDSGFYLCAGSKGVGVGNGELFFGEGSRLTVL.

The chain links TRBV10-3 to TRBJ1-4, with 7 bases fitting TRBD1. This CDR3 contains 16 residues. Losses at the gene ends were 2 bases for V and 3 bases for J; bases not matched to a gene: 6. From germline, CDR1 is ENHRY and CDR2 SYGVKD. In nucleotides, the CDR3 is TGTGCCATCAGTGAGACGGGACAGAGCCCTAATGAAAAACTGTTTTTT. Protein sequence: CAISETGQSPNEKLFF.

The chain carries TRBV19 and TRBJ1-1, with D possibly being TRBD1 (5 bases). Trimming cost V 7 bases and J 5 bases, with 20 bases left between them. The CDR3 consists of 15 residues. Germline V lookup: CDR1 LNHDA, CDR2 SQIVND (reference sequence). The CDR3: CASTPGGGRRTEAFF. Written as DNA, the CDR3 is TGTGCCAGTACCCCTGGGGGGGGGAGAAGGACTGAAGCTTTCTTT.

CDR3 sequence (DNA): TGTGCCAGCAGCACCACAGGGACGGACGAAAAACTGTTTTTT. Its protein is CASSTTGTDEKLFF. V gene TRBV6-5 combines with J gene TRBJ1-4; weak D call: TRBD1 (6 bases). This CDR3 contains 14 residues. Germline CDR1 reads MNHEY; CDR2 reads SVGAGI. V lost 6 bases, J lost 8 bases, and 16 bases lay in between.

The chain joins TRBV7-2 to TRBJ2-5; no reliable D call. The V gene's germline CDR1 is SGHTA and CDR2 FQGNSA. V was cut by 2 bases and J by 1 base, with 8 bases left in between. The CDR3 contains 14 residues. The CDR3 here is CASSLNSLQETQYF. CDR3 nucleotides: TGTGCCAGCAGCTTAAACAGCCTCCAAGAGACCCAGTACTTC.

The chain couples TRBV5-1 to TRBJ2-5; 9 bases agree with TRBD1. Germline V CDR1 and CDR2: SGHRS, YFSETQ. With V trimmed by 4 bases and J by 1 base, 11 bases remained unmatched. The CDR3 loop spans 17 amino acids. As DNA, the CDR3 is TGCGCCAGCAGCCTACGTCCCGGGACAGGGTCCCAAGAGACCCAGTACTTC. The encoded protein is CASSLRPGTGSQETQYF.

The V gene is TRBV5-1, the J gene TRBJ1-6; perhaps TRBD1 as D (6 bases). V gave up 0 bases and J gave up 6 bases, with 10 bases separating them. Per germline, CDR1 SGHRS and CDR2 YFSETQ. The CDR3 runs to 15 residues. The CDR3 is CASSLATGPNSPLHF. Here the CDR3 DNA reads TGCGCCAGCAGCTTGGCGACAGGACCTAATTCACCCCTCCACTTT.

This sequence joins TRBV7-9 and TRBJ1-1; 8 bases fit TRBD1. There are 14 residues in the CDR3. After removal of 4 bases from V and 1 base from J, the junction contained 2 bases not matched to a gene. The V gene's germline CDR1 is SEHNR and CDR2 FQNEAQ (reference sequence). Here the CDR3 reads CASSSGTGNTEAFF. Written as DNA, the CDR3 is TGTGCCAGCAGCTCCGGGACAGGGAACACTGAAGCTTTCTTT.

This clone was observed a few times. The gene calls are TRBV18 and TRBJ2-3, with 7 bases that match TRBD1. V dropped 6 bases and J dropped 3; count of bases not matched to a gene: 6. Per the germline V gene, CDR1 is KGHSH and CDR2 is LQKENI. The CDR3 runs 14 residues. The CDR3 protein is CASSPRTGTDTQYF. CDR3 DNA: TGTGCCAGCTCCCCGAGGACAGGAACAGATACGCAGTATTTT.

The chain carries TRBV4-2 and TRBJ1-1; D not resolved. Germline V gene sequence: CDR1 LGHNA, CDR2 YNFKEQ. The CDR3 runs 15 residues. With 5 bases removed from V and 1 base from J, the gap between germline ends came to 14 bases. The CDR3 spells CASSAQGGGNTEAFF. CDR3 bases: TGTGCCAGCAGCGCCCAAGGAGGCGGGAACACTGAAGCTTTCTTT.

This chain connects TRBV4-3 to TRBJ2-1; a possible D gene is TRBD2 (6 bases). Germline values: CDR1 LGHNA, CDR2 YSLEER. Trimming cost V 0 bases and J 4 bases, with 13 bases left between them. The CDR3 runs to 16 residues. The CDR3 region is CASSQDSVGGYNEQFF. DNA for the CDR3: TGCGCCAGCAGCCAAGATTCGGTGGGGGGTTACAATGAGCAGTTCTTC.